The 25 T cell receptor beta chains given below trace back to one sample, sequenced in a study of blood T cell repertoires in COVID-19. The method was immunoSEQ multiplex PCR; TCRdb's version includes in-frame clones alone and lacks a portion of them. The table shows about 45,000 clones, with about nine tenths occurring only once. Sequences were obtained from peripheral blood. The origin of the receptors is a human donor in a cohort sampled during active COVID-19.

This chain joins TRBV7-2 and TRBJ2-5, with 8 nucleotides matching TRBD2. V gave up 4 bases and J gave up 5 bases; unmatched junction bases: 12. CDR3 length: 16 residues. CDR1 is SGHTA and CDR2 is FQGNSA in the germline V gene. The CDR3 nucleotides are TGTGCCAGCAGCTCAGGCGGGGGGCTTCTTGGGGAGACCCAGTACTTC. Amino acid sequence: CASSSGGGLLGETQYF.

The CDR3 DNA sequence: TGCGCCAGCAGCCAAGATCTGAGAATAGCGGGGGGCAATGAGCAGTTCTTC. Its translation is CASSQDLRIAGGNEQFF. This chain links TRBV4-1 with TRBJ2-1; the match to TRBD2 covers 10 bases. CDR1 and CDR2 (germline): MGHRA, YSYEKL. J gave up 6 bases and V 0 bases, and 8 bases lay outside the gene matches. CDR3 length: 17 residues.

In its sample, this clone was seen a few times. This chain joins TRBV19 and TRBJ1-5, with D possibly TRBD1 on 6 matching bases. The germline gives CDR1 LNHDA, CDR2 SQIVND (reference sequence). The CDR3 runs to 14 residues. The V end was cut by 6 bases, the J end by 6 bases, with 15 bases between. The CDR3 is CASRGRGQGQPQHF. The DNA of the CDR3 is TGTGCCAGTAGAGGCAGGGGACAAGGTCAGCCCCAGCATTTT.

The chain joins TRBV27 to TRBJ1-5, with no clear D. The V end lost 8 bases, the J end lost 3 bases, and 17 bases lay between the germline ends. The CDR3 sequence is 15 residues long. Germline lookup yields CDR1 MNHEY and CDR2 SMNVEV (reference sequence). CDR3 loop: CASLPNGVLNQPQHF. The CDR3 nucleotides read TGTGCCAGCCTTCCCAACGGGGTACTCAATCAGCCCCAGCATTTT.

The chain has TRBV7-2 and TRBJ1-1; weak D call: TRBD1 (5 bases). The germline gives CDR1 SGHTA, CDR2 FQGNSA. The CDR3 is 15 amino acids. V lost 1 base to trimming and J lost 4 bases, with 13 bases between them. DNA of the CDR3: TGTGCCAGCAGCTTAGGGGGGGGTTTGGGCACTGAAGCTTTCTTT. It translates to CASSLGGGLGTEAFF.

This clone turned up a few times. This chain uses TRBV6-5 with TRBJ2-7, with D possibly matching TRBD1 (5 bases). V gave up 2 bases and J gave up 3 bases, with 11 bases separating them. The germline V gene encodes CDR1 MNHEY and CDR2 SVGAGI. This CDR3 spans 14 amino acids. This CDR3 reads CASSYGHTGYEQYF. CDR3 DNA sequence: TGTGCCAGCAGTTACGGACACACTGGCTACGAGCAGTACTTC.

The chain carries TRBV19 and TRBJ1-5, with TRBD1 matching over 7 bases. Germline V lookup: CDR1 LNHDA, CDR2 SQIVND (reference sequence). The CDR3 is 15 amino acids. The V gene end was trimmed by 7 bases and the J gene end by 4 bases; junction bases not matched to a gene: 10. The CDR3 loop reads CASNLRGSNNQPQHF. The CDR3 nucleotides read TGTGCCAGTAATCTCAGGGGGTCGAATAATCAGCCCCAGCATTTT.

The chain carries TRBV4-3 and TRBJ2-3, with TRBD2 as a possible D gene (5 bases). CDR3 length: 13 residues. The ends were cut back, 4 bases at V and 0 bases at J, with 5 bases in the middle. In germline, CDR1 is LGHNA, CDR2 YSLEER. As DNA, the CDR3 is TGCGCCAGCAGCCGGACTAGCACAGATACGCAGTATTTT. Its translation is CASSRTSTDTQYF.

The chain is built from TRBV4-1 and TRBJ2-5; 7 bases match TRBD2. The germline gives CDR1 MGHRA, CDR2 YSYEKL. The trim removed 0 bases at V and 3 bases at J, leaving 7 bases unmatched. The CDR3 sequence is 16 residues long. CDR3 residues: CASSQDPGGNKETQYF. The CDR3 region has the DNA TGCGCCAGCAGCCAAGATCCGGGGGGTAACAAAGAGACCCAGTACTTC.

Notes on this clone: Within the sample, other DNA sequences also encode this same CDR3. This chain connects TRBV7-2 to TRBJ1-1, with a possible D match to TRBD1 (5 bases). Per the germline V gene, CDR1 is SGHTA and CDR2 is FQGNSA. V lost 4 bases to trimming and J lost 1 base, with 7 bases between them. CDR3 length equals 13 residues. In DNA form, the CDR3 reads TGTGCCAGCAGCTCCGGACAGAACACTGAAGCTTTCTTT. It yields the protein CASSSGQNTEAFF.

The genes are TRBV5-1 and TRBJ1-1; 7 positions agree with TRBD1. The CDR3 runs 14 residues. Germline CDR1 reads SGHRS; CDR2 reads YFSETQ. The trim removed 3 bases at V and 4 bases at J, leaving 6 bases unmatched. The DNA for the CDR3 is TGCGCCAGCAGCTGGGGACAGTCGGGCACTGAAGCTTTCTTT. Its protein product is CASSWGQSGTEAFF. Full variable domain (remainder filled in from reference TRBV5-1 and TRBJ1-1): KAGVTQTPRYLIKTRGQQVTLSCSPISGHRSVSWYQQTPGQGLQFLFEYFSETQRNKGNFPGRFSGRQFSNSRSEMNVSTLELGDSALYLCASSWGQSGTEAFFGQGTRLTVV.

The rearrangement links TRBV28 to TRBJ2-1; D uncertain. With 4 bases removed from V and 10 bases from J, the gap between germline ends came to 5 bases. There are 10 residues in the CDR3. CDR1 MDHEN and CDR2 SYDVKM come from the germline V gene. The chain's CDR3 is CASSSGEQFF. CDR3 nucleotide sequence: TGTGCCAGCAGTTCAGGAGAGCAGTTCTTC.

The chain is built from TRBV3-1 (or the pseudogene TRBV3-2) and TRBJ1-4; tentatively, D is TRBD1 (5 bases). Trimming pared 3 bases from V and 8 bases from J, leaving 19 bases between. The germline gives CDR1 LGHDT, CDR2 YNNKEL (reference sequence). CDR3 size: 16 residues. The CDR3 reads CASSQVLTVSGEKLFF. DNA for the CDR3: TGTGCCAGCAGCCAGGTCCTGACAGTGTCTGGCGAAAAACTGTTTTTT.

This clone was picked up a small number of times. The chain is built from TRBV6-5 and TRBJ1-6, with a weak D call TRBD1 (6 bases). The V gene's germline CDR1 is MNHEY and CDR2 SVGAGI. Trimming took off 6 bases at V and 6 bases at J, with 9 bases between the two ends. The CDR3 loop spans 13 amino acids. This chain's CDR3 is CASSTDSNSPLHF. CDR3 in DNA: TGTGCCAGCAGCACGGACAGTAATTCACCCCTCCACTTT.

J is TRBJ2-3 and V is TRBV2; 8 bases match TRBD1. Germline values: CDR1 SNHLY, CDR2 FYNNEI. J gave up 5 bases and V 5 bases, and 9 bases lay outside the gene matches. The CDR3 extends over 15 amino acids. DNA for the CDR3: TGTGCCAGCAGTTTACGACAGGGGCCGGGAGATACGCAGTATTTT. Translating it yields CASSLRQGPGDTQYF.

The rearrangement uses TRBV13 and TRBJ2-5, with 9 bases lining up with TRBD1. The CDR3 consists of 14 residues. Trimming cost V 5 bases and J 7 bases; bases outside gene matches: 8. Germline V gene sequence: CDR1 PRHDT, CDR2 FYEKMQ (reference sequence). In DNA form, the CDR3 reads TGTGCCAGCAGCCCAGGGACAGGGAGGATGACCCAGTACTTC. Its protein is CASSPGTGRMTQYF. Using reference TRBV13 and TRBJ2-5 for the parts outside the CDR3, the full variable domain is AAGVIQSPRHLIKEKRETATLKCYPIPRHDTVYWYQQGPGQDPQFLISFYEKMQSDKGSIPDRFSAQQFSDYHSELNMSSLELGDSALYFCASSPGTGRMTQYFGPGTRLLVL.

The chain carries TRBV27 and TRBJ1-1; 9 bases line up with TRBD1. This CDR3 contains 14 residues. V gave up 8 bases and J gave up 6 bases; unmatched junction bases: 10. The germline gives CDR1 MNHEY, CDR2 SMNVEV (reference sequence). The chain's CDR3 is CASRPRTGASEAFF. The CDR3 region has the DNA TGTGCCAGCCGCCCCCGGACAGGGGCATCTGAAGCTTTCTTT.

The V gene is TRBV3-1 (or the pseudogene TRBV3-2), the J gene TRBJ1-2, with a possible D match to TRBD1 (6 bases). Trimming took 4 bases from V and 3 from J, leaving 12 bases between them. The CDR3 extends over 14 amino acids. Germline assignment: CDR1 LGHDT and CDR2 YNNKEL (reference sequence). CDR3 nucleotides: TGTGCCAGCAGCCCCAGGGGAATACACTATGGCTACACCTTC. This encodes CASSPRGIHYGYTF.

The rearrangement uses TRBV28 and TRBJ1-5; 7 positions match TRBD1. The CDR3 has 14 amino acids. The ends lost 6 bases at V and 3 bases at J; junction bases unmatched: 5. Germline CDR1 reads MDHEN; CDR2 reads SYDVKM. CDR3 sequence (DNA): TGTGCCAGCAGGTCCGGGACAGTCAATCAGCCCCAGCATTTT. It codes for CASRSGTVNQPQHF.

The CDR3 is CATPPGQGHNEQFF. CDR3 in DNA: TGTGCCACCCCTCCGGGACAGGGTCACAATGAGCAGTTCTTC. The V and J genes are TRBV21-1 and TRBJ2-1; the table assigns TRBD1, which was not confirmed against the DNA. TRBV21-1 is a listed pseudogene. This CDR3 comprises 14 residues.

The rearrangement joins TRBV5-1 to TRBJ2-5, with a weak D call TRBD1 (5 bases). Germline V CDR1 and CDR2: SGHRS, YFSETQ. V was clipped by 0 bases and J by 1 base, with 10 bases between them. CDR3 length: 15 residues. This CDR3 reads CASSLDTGLQETQYF. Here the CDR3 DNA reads TGCGCCAGCAGCTTGGATACAGGCCTCCAAGAGACCCAGTACTTC.

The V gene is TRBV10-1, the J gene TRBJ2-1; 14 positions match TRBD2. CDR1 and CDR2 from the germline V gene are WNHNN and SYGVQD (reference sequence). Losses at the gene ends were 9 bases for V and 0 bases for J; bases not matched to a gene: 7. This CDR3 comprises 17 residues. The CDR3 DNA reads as TGCGCCAGGGGGGGACTAGCGGGGGCACCCTCCTACAATGAGCAGTTCTTC. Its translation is CARGGLAGAPSYNEQFF.

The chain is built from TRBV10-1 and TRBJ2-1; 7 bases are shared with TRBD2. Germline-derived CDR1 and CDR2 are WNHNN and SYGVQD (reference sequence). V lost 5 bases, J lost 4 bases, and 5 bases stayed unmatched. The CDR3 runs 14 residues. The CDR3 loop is CASSRREGYNEQFF. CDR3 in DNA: TGCGCCAGCAGTCGGAGGGAGGGTTACAATGAGCAGTTCTTC.

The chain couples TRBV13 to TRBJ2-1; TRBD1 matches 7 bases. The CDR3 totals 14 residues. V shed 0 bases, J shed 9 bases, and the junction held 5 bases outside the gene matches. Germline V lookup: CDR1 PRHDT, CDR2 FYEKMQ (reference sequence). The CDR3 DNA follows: TGTGCCAGCAGCTTAGGAGGGGGCATACCTGAGCAGTTCTTC. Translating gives CASSLGGGIPEQFF.

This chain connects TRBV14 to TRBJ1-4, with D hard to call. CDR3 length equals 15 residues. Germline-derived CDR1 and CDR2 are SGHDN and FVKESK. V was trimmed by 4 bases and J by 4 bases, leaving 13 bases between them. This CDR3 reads CASSLRPGSNEKLFF. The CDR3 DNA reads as TGTGCCAGCAGCCTAAGACCGGGAAGTAATGAAAAACTGTTTTTT.